Listed below are T cell receptor beta chains from one sample, sequenced in a study of response to subunit inactivated influenza vaccine. MiXCR, applied by TCRdb to the RT-PCR reads, yields one record per CDR3 protein. The sample consists of approximately 700,000 distinct CDR3 sequences, about a sixth of them appearing once. The sequencing here drew on PBMCs from blood, taken 12 days after vaccination. These receptors were collected from a man aged 45 to 65 who received an inactivated influenza vaccine. Each CDR3 is given with its conserved first and last residue. Fields, in order: D gene, J gene, V gene, CDR3 protein. The D gene is left open where the match is weak.

D gene: TRBD2
J gene: TRBJ2-1
V gene: TRBV5-1
CDR3 protein: CASKKRSGEGPSNEQFF

D gene: .
J gene: TRBJ2-3
V gene: TRBV7-2
CDR3 protein: CASSPDRGGDTQYF

D gene: .
J gene: TRBJ2-6
V gene: TRBV7-6
CDR3 protein: CASSLFYPGLSGANVLTF

D gene: .
J gene: TRBJ2-2
V gene: TRBV20-1
CDR3 protein: CSARPGYGTGELFF

D gene: .
J gene: TRBJ1-3
V gene: TRBV4-3
CDR3 protein: CASSQDSGNTIYF

D gene: .
J gene: TRBJ2-2
V gene: TRBV7-9
CDR3 protein: CASRQEQGRGTGELFF

D gene: TRBD1
J gene: TRBJ1-6
V gene: TRBV7-8
CDR3 protein: CASSSSGQKYNSPLHF

D gene: .
J gene: TRBJ1-2
V gene: TRBV24-1
CDR3 protein: CATSVGTSSGYTF

D gene: .
J gene: TRBJ2-7
V gene: TRBV7-2
CDR3 protein: CASSFSAVGEQYF

D gene: TRBD2
J gene: TRBJ2-3
V gene: TRBV11-2
CDR3 protein: CASSSGLAGGTDTQYF

D gene: .
J gene: TRBJ2-5
V gene: TRBV7-8
CDR3 protein: CASSLESGAAFQETQYF

D gene: .
J gene: TRBJ1-4
V gene: TRBV28
CDR3 protein: CASSHPGRAGDEKLFF

D gene: .
J gene: TRBJ2-1
V gene: TRBV5-1
CDR3 protein: CASSLDRGNEQFF

D gene: .
J gene: TRBJ2-3
V gene: TRBV7-2
CDR3 protein: CASSSMAFSGGTQYF

D gene: TRBD1
J gene: TRBJ2-7
V gene: TRBV11-2
CDR3 protein: CASRRTGGSTYEQYF

D gene: TRBD1
J gene: TRBJ2-7
V gene: TRBV10-3
CDR3 protein: CAISGNRGAYEQYF

D gene: TRBD1
J gene: TRBJ1-1
V gene: TRBV25-1
CDR3 protein: CASKSQGARSTEAFF

D gene: TRBD1
J gene: TRBJ2-7
V gene: TRBV7-9
CDR3 protein: CASSQIGQAAYEQYF

D gene: .
J gene: TRBJ2-7
V gene: TRBV6-2/TRBV6-3
CDR3 protein: CASSLSPDRSYEQYF

D gene: TRBD1
J gene: TRBJ2-1
V gene: TRBV7-2
CDR3 protein: CASSLYGTGDNEQFF

D gene: .
J gene: TRBJ1-3
V gene: TRBV18
CDR3 protein: CASSTRQAGNTIYF

D gene: .
J gene: TRBJ1-2
V gene: TRBV7-9
CDR3 protein: CASSLGVAWGANYGYTF

D gene: .
J gene: TRBJ2-5
V gene: TRBV2
CDR3 protein: CARSAGHGEQETQYF

D gene: TRBD1
J gene: TRBJ1-2
V gene: TRBV20-1
CDR3 protein: CSARTGYGYTF

D gene: .
J gene: TRBJ2-3
V gene: TRBV20-1
CDR3 protein: CSAFTDTQYF

D gene: .
J gene: TRBJ2-5
V gene: TRBV6-5
CDR3 protein: CASSYSTPRETQYF

D gene: .
J gene: TRBJ2-6
V gene: TRBV5-1
CDR3 protein: CASSLGRTSAVLTF

D gene: TRBD1
J gene: TRBJ2-4
V gene: TRBV20-1
CDR3 protein: CSAPPRTGGGRGDIQYF

D gene: TRBD1
J gene: TRBJ2-1
V gene: TRBV5-6
CDR3 protein: CASSLVGRGLYNEQFF

D gene: TRBD2
J gene: TRBJ2-1
V gene: TRBV29-1
CDR3 protein: CSVSGRVNTEQFF

D gene: TRBD1
J gene: TRBJ2-1
V gene: TRBV11-3
CDR3 protein: CASSSRDRDYNEQFF

D gene: .
J gene: TRBJ1-5
V gene: TRBV5-5
CDR3 protein: CASSFRGTGNQPQHF

D gene: .
J gene: TRBJ2-7
V gene: TRBV4-2
CDR3 protein: CASSQEVGTVLYEQYF

D gene: .
J gene: TRBJ2-5
V gene: TRBV3-1
CDR3 protein: CASTESTGARETQYF

D gene: .
J gene: TRBJ1-4
V gene: TRBV7-2
CDR3 protein: CASSLGLSRGEKLFF

D gene: .
J gene: TRBJ2-3
V gene: TRBV12-3/TRBV12-4
CDR3 protein: CASSSSRASAQYF

D gene: .
J gene: TRBJ2-5
V gene: TRBV12-3/TRBV12-4
CDR3 protein: CASSFVQGQETQYF

D gene: .
J gene: TRBJ2-1
V gene: TRBV9
CDR3 protein: CASSVGIRADNEQFF

D gene: TRBD2
J gene: TRBJ2-5
V gene: TRBV12-3/TRBV12-4
CDR3 protein: CASSATSGSGETQYF

D gene: TRBD1
J gene: TRBJ2-7
V gene: TRBV20-1
CDR3 protein: CSAKNRGTYEQYF

D gene: .
J gene: TRBJ1-5
V gene: TRBV12-3/TRBV12-4
CDR3 protein: CASSNRLGNQPQHF